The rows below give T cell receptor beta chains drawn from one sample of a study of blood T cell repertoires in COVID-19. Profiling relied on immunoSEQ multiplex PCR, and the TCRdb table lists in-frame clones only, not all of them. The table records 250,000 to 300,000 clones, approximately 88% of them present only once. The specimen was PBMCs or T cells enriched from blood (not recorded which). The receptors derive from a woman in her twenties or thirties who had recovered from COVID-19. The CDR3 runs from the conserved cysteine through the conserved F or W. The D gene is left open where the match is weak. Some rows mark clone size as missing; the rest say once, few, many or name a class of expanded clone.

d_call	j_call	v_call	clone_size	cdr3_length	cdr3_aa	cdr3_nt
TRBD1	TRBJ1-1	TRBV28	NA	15	CASRSAAGGNTEAFF	TGTGCCAGCAGATCCGCCGCAGGGGGGAACACTGAAGCTTTCTTT
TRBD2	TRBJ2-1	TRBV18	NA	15	CASSPGAGGDNEQFF	TGTGCCAGCTCACCAGGAGCGGGAGGAGACAATGAGCAGTTCTTC
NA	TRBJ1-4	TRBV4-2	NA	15	CASSLTQATNEKLFF	TGTGCCAGCAGCCTAACCCAGGCAACTAATGAAAAACTGTTTTTT
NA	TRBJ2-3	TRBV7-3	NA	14	CASSLNSIPDTQYF	TGTGCCAGCAGCTTAAATAGTATTCCGGATACGCAGTATTTT
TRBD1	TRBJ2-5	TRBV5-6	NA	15	CASSLAAAGGETQYF	TGTGCCAGCAGCTTGGCGGCGGCAGGGGGTGAGACCCAGTACTTC
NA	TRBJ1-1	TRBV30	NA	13	CAWRAGANTEAFF	TGTGCCTGGAGAGCGGGGGCGAACACTGAAGCTTTCTTT
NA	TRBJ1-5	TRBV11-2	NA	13	CASSIQANQPQHF	TGTGCCAGCAGCATTCAGGCAAATCAGCCCCAGCATTTT
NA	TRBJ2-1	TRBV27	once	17	CASSLSWMGGAYNEQFF	TGTGCCAGCAGTTTATCCTGGATGGGCGGGGCTTACAATGAGCAGTTCTTC
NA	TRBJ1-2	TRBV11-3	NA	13	CASSTTPNYGYTF	TGTGCCAGCAGCACGACTCCTAACTATGGCTACACCTTC
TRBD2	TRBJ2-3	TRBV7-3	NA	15	CASSPLAGSTDTQYF	TGTGCCAGCAGCCCCCTAGCGGGAAGCACAGATACGCAGTATTTT
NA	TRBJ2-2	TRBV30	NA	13	CAWTGRNTGELFF	TGTGCCTGGACGGGGAGGAACACCGGGGAGCTGTTTTTT
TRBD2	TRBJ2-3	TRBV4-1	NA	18	CASSQVPGTSGNIDTQYF	TGCGCCAGCAGCCAAGTGCCCGGGACTAGCGGGAACATCGATACGCAGTATTTT
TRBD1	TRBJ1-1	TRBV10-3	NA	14	CAITPGQWNTEAFF	TGTGCCATCACCCCGGGACAGTGGAACACTGAAGCTTTCTTT
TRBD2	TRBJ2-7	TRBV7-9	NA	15	CASSPRTSGSDEQYF	TGTGCCAGCAGCCCCCGGACTAGCGGGAGTGACGAGCAGTACTTC
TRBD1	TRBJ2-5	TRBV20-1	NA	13	CSASPRGLETQYF	TGCAGTGCTAGTCCCAGGGGGCTAGAGACCCAGTACTTC
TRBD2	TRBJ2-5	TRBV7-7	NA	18	CASSLAPTGLAGQETQYF	TGTGCCAGCAGCTTAGCGCCCACGGGACTAGCGGGCCAAGAGACCCAGTACTTC
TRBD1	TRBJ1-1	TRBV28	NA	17	CASTDRTGGAGNTEAFF	TGTGCCAGCACTGACCGGACAGGGGGCGCGGGCAACACTGAAGCTTTCTTT
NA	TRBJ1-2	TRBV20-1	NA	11	CSARGRVGYTF	TGCAGTGCTAGGGGCAGGGTTGGCTACACCTTC
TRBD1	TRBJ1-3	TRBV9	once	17	CASSVATGHYSGNTIYF	TGTGCCAGCAGCGTAGCGACAGGGCACTACTCTGGAAACACCATATATTTT
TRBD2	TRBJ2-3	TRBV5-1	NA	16	CASSRVERGSTDTQYF	TGCGCCAGCAGCAGGGTTGAGCGGGGATCCACAGATACGCAGTATTTT
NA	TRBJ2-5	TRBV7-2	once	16	CASSRTRGWAQETQYF	TGTGCCAGCAGTCGAACCAGGGGATGGGCACAAGAGACCCAGTACTTC
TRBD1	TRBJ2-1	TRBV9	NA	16	CASSPSLGTGYNEQFF	TGTGCCAGCAGCCCCTCTTTAGGGACAGGCTACAATGAGCAGTTCTTC
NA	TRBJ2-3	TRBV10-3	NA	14	CAISSSVGADTQYF	TGTGCCATCAGTTCAAGTGTCGGGGCAGATACGCAGTATTTT
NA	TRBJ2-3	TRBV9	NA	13	CASSVEFTDTQYF	TGTGCCAGCAGCGTTGAGTTCACAGATACGCAGTATTTT
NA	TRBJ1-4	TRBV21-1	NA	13	CASSKAHGEKLFF	TGTGCCAGCAGCAAAGCGCACGGGGAAAAACTGTTTTTT
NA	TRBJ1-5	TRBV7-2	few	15	CASSRNSGTGQPQHF	TGTGCCAGCAGCCGCAATAGCGGGACGGGTCAGCCCCAGCATTTT
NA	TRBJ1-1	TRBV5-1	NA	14	CASSLVGPNTEAFF	TGCGCCAGCAGCTTGGTGGGCCCGAACACTGAAGCTTTCTTT